The 20 T cell receptor beta chains below come from one sample, sequenced in a study of post-analysis software for immune sequencing data. Prepared libraries of TCR beta cDNA carried unique molecular identifiers. In TCRdb, the PCR reads were re-called with MiXCR into one record per CDR3 protein. The sample has about 770,000 distinct CDR3 sequences, under 60% seen once. General study findings and limits: TRBV5-6, TRBV5-1 and TRBV20-1 belonged to a set of a few TRBV segments that were more frequent in patients than controls.

These receptors are not linked to any known antigen. Sample: blood. The receptors were sampled from a girl aged 10 to 17 with multiple sclerosis.

The chain links TRBV4-1 to TRBJ2-7; 9 bases align to TRBD1. V was pared by 4 bases and J by 0 bases, with 7 bases of the junction left unmatched. This CDR3 contains 16 residues. Looked up from germline, CDR1 is MGHRA and CDR2 is YSYEKL. This CDR3 is CASSPGTGPSSYEQYF. Here the CDR3 DNA reads TGCGCCAGCAGCCCCGGGACAGGGCCCAGCTCCTACGAGCAGTACTTC.

The chain employs TRBV12-3 or TRBV12-4 and TRBJ2-3; D is possibly TRBD2 (6 bases). The germline V and J ends were trimmed by 5 bases and 5 bases, with 14 bases remaining between them. This CDR3 contains 14 residues. The CDR3 loop is CASSTGVGGDTQYF. CDR3 coding DNA: TGTGCCAGCAGTACGGGAGTGGGGGGAGATACGCAGTATTTT.

J is TRBJ2-1 and V is TRBV2, with 16 bases that match TRBD2. The J call may be mistaken, given a closer DNA end match to TRBJ2-7. The germline V gene encodes CDR1 SNHLY and CDR2 FYNNEI. The CDR3 is 18 residues long. The CDR3 loop reads CASSTTGTSGRVSYEQYF. As DNA, the CDR3 is TGTGCCAGCAGTACAACCGGGACTAGCGGGAGGGTCTCCTACGAGCAGTACTTC.

J is TRBJ2-7 and V is TRBV9, with a tentative D call TRBD2 (6 bases). V was trimmed by 3 bases and J by 2 bases, leaving 15 bases between them. Per the germline V gene, CDR1 is SGDLS and CDR2 is YYNGEE. The CDR3 spans 15 residues. CDR3 coding DNA: TGTGCCAGCAGCGCCCACGGGAGTTTGGCCTACGAGCAGTACTTC. Amino acid sequence: CASSAHGSLAYEQYF.

The chain couples TRBV6-5 to TRBJ1-2; D not resolved. V was shortened by 5 bases and J by 7 bases, with 17 bases between the two germline ends. Germline CDR1 MNHEY, CDR2 SVGAGI. The CDR3 totals 14 residues. The CDR3 reads CASSEPELRGGYTF. The CDR3 nucleotides are TGTGCCAGCAGTGAACCTGAGTTAAGAGGTGGCTACACCTTC.

In this sample, this clonotype turned up a few times. The V call is TRBV27, the J call TRBJ1-2; tentatively, D is TRBD1 (6 bases). Trimming took off 5 bases at V and 5 bases at J, with 15 bases between the two ends. This CDR3 region has 14 residues. Germline lookup yields CDR1 MNHEY and CDR2 SMNVEV (reference sequence). CDR3 residues: CASSVDSGGYGYTF. The CDR3 DNA follows: TGTGCCAGCAGTGTGGACAGCGGCGGTTATGGCTACACCTTC.

The rearrangement links TRBV7-9 to TRBJ1-2, with no clear D. V lost 5 bases and J 8 bases, leaving 21 bases between the germline ends. Germline CDR1 SEHNR, CDR2 FQNEAQ (reference sequence). CDR3 size: 15 residues. The CDR3 coding sequence is TGTGCCAGCAGCCCTGTCCCAAAGGCGCCGGGGGGCTACACCTTC. This sequence encodes CASSPVPKAPGGYTF.

Of note for this clonotype: The conserved closing phenylalanine or tryptophan is absent in this CDR3, likely reflecting a read error. V is TRBV18 and J is TRBJ2-7; D gene ambiguous. This CDR3 comprises 11 residues. Trimming cost V 6 bases and J 0 bases, with 3 bases left between them. Germline V lookup: CDR1 KGHSH, CDR2 LQKENI. CDR3 in amino acids: CASSSSYEQYC. The DNA for the CDR3 is TGTGCCAGCTCCAGCTCCTACGAGCAGTACTGC.

This clonotype occurred a few times. The chain uses TRBV27 and TRBJ2-7; D could derive from TRBD1 or TRBD2 (6 bases each). CDR3 length equals 16 residues. Germline assignment: CDR1 MNHEY and CDR2 SMNVEV (reference sequence). V was shortened by 6 bases and J by 1 base, with 19 bases between the two germline ends. The CDR3, as DNA: TGTGCCAGCAGGCCCGCATGGGGGGCCCCGTCCTACGAGCAGTACTTC. Translating gives CASRPAWGAPSYEQYF.

The gene calls are TRBV4-1 and TRBJ2-5; either TRBD1 or TRBD2 may fit D (5 bases each). The DNA matches TRBJ2-7 better at its end, which makes the J call doubtful. The CDR3 runs 16 residues. CDR1 is MGHRA and CDR2 is YSYEKL in the germline V gene. The CDR3 region has the DNA TGCGCCAGCAGCCAAGGGGACGGTGGTCTAAGGGACGAGCAGTACTTC. Protein: CASSQGDGGLRDEQYF.

The chain uses TRBV7-9 and TRBJ2-7; 9 bases map to TRBD1. With V trimmed by 6 bases and J by 5 bases, 5 bases remained unmatched. Germline V gives CDR1 SEHNR, CDR2 FQNEAQ (reference sequence). This CDR3 contains 13 residues. In DNA, the CDR3 is TGTGCCAGCAGACAAGGACAGGGGAACGAGCAGTACTTC. As protein: CASRQGQGNEQYF.

The chain recombines TRBV14 with TRBJ1-1, with no clear D. The CDR3 has 12 amino acids. Germline CDR1 SGHDN, CDR2 FVKESK. Trimming took 5 bases from V and 7 from J, leaving 11 bases between them. CDR3 amino acids: CASSIETVEAFF. CDR3 DNA sequence: TGTGCCAGCAGCATTGAAACAGTTGAAGCTTTCTTT.

CDR3 coding DNA: TGTGCCAGCAGTCGACGTCGAGTGAGCAGCAATCAGCCCCAGCATTTT. Its translation is CASSRRRVSSNQPQHF. This rearrangement joins TRBV12-3 or TRBV12-4 to TRBJ1-5; D is unclear. The germline V and J ends were trimmed by 5 bases and 1 base, with 15 bases remaining between them. The length of the CDR3 is 16 residues.

The chain combines TRBV7-9 with TRBJ1-2, with a tentative D call TRBD1 (5 bases). Germline CDR1 reads SEHNR; CDR2 reads FQNEAQ (reference sequence). Trimming removed 5 bases from V and 8 bases from J, with 24 bases in between. The CDR3 is made up of 16 amino acids. The CDR3 region is CASSPRTGTVKGGYTF. CDR3 sequence (DNA): TGTGCCAGCAGCCCGCGGACCGGGACGGTTAAAGGGGGCTACACCTTC. The whole variable domain, remainder taken from reference TRBV7-9 and TRBJ1-2, is DTGVSQNPRHKITKRGQNVTFRCDPISEHNRLYWYRQTLGQGPEFLTYFQNEAQLEKSRLLSDRFSAERPKGSFSTLEIQRTEQGDSAMYLCASSPRTGTVKGGYTFGSGTRLTVV.

The V call is TRBV29-1, the J call TRBJ2-4; 10 nucleotides agree with TRBD2. V lost 6 bases to trimming and J lost 13 bases; unmatched junction nucleotides: 9. The CDR3 sequence is 12 residues long. Germline V gives CDR1 SQVTM, CDR2 ANQGSEA. For the CDR3, the DNA is TGCAGCGTGCTAGCGGGAGTTGGGGAGCAGTACTTC. It is translated as CSVLAGVGEQYF.

The J gene is TRBJ2-1, the V gene TRBV5-1; no reliable D call. V was trimmed by 1 base and J by 13 bases, leaving 18 bases between them. From germline, CDR1 is SGHRS and CDR2 YFSETQ. The CDR3 totals 14 residues. The CDR3 sequence: CASSLKGYGVQQFF. CDR3 DNA: TGCGCCAGCAGCTTGAAGGGCTATGGGGTTCAACAGTTCTTC.

The chain is built from TRBV7-3 and TRBJ2-1; perhaps TRBD2 as D (6 bases). V was clipped by 4 bases and J by 1 base, with 14 bases between them. The germline V gene encodes CDR1 SGHTA and CDR2 FQGTGA. This CDR3 region has 16 residues. CDR3 DNA: TGTGCCAGCAGCTCCTCGACTGGGGGGTCCTACAATGAGCAGTTCTTC. Translation gives CASSSSTGGSYNEQFF.

V usage is TRBV7-3 and J usage is TRBJ2-1; either TRBD1 or TRBD2 may fit D (5 bases each). V lost 5 bases and J 7 bases, leaving 18 bases between the germline ends. CDR1 and CDR2 (germline): SGHTA, FQGTGA. The length of the CDR3 is 15 residues. CDR3 protein: CASSPGDPAWNEQFF. The CDR3, as DNA: TGTGCCAGCAGCCCCGGGGACCCAGCGTGGAATGAGCAGTTCTTC. Together with reference TRBV7-3 and TRBJ2-1, the CDR3 gives the full variable domain: GAGVSQTPSNKVTEKGKYVELRCDPISGHTALYWYRQSLGQGPEFLIYFQGTGAADDSGLPNDRFFAVRPEGSVSTLKIQRTERGDSAVYLCASSPGDPAWNEQFFGPGTRLTVL.

The gene calls are TRBV29-1 and TRBJ1-4; D uncertain. Germline V gene lookup returns CDR1 SQVTM and CDR2 ANQGSEA. The CDR3 has 14 amino acids. V was pared by 4 bases and J by 4 bases, with 13 bases between. CDR3 in DNA: TGCAGCGTTGGGGAGGCGGACTATAATGAAAAACTGTTTTTT. It translates to CSVGEADYNEKLFF.

The chain links TRBV20-1 to TRBJ2-3; tentative D call: TRBD2 (5 bases). Germline values: CDR1 DFQATT, CDR2 SNEGSKA (reference sequence). The ends were cut back, 2 bases at V and 0 bases at J, with 15 bases in the middle. The CDR3 totals 16 residues. CDR3 amino acids: CSARIPTAVSTDTQYF. As DNA, the CDR3 is TGCAGTGCTAGAATACCAACAGCGGTGAGCACAGATACGCAGTATTTT.